The clone carrying this T cell receptor (beta chain) was seen only a few times. The data were taken from a study of T-cell reconstitution after alpha-beta-depleted transplantation in children. The V and J ends lost 5 bases and 0 bases respectively, with 14 bases between them. The CDR3 covers 15 residues. Germline V gene lookup returns CDR1 DFQATT and CDR2 SNEGSKA (reference sequence). Unique molecular identifiers were built into the TCRbeta library. TCRdb redid the calling of the PCR reads with MiXCR, one entry per CDR3 protein. Of under 250,000 distinct CDR3 sequences listed, approximately 17% were seen once; the top ten hold 43%.

This receptor was identified in a male patient between 2 and 10 years old who had a stem cell transplant for acute lymphoblastic leukemia, so the T cells may come from the graft donor. The input for sequencing was PBMCs, mostly from graft donor cells, taken 360 days after TCRalphabeta/CD19-depleted stem cell transplant. This chain uses TRBV20-1 with TRBJ2-1; weak D call: TRBD2 (6 bases). The CDR3 loop is CSAEIAASSYNEQFF. DNA of the CDR3: TGCAGTGCTGAGATAGCGGCAAGCTCCTACAATGAGCAGTTCTTC.